This T cell receptor (beta chain) came from a study of T cell responses to AZD1222 COVID-19 vaccine. Points on this clone: Its matching antigen is unknown.

Study findings and constraints: Seropositive status at baseline applied to only six AZD1222 recipients. Across the whole spike, CD4 TCRs peaked at regions 160-218 and 743-854. It should be noted that donors were predominantly white British and more often female, and clonal diversity was possibly underestimated. Repertoire sampling happened only post peak T cell response.

Clones were sequenced by immunoSEQ multiplex PCR, and TCRdb holds only the in-frame ones, with some missing. The data contain more than 150,000 clones, roughly 92% of them singletons. Trimming removed 4 bases from V and 0 bases from J, with 10 bases in between. Germline V gene data show CDR1 as SGHRS and CDR2 as YFSETQ. The length of the CDR3 is 14 residues. This receptor was obtained from an adult in good health. The chain carries TRBV5-1 and TRBJ1-1; tentatively, D is TRBD1 (5 bases). The sequencing used peripheral blood, collected on day 0 of AZD1222 vaccination. The CDR3 region is CASSVDIMNTEAFF. In DNA, the CDR3 is TGCGCCAGCAGCGTGGACATCATGAACACTGAAGCTTTCTTT.